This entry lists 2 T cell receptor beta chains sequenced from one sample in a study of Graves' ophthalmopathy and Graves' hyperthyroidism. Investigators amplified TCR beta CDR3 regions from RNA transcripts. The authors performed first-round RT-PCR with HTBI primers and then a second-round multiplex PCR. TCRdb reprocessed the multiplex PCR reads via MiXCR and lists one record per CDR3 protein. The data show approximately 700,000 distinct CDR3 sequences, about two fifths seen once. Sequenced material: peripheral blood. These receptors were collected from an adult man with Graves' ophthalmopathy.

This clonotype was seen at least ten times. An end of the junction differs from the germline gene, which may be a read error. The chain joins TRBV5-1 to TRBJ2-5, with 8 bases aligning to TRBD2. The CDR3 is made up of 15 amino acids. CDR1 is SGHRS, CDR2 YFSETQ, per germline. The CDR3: CASSLGTSAVETQYF. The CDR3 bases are TGTGCCAGCAGCTTGGGGACTAGTGCAGTCGAGACCCAGTACTTC.

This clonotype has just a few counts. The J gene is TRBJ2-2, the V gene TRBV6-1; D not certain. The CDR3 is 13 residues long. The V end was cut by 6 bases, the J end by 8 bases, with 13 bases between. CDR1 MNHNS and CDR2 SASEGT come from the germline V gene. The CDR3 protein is CASSETPAGELFF. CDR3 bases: TGTGCCAGCAGCGAAACCCCCGCTGGGGAGCTGTTTTTT.